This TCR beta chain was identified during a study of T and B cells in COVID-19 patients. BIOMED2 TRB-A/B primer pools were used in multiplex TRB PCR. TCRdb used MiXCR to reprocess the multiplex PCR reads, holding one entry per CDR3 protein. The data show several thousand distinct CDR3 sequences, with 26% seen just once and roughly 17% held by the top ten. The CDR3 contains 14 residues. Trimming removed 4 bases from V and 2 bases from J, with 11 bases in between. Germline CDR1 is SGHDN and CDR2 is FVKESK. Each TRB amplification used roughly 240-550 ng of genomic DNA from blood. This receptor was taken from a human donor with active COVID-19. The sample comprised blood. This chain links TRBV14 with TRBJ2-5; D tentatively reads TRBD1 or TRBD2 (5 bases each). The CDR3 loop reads CASSPSGRQETQYF. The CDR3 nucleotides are TGTGCCAGCAGCCCCTCGGGGCGTCAAGAGACCCAGTACTTC.